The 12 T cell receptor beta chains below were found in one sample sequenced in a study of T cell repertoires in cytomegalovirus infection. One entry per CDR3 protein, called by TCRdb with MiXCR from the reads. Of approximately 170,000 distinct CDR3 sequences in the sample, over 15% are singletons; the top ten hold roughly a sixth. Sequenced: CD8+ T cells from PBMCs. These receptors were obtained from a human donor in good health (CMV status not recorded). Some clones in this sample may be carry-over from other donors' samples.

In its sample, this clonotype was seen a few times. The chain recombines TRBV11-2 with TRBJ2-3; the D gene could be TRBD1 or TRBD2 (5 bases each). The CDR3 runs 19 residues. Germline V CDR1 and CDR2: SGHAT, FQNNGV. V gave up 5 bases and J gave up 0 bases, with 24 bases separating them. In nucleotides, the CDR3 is TGTGCCAGCAGCCTGGGAGTGGGGCTAGTCTCATCTAGCACAGATACGCAGTATTTT. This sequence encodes CASSLGVGLVSSSTDTQYF.

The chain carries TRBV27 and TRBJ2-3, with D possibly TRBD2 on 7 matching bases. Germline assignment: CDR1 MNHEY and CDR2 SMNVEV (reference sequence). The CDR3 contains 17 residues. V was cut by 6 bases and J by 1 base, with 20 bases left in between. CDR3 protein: CASSWGGGGFRTDTQYF. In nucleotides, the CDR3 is TGTGCCAGCAGCTGGGGGGGCGGAGGTTTTCGCACAGATACGCAGTATTTT.

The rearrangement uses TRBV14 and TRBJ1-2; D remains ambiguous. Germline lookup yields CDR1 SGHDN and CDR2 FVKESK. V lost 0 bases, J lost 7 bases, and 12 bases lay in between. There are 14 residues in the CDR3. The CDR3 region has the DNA TGTGCCAGCAGCCAAGAAGCAGAGGGATCTGGCTACACCTTC. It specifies CASSQEAEGSGYTF.

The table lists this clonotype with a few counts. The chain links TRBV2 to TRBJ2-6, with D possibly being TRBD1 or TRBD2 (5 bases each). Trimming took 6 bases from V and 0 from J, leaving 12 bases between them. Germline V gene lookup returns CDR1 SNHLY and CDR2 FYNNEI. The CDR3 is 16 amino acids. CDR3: CASSWDPGSGANVLTF. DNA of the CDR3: TGTGCCAGCAGCTGGGACCCGGGCTCTGGGGCCAACGTCCTGACTTTC.

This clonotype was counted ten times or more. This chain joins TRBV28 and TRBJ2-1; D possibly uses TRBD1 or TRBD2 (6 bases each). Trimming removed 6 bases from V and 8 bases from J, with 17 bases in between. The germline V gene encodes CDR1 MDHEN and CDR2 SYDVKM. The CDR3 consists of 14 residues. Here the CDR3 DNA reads TGTGCCAGCAGGGCGGGACAAGGAGTCCATGAGCAGTTCTTC. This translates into CASRAGQGVHEQFF.

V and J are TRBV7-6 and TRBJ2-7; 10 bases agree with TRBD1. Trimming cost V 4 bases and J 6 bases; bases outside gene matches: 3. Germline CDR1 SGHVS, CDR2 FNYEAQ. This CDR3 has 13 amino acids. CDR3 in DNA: TGTGCCAGCAGCTCGGACAGGGGGGCCGAGCAGTACTTC. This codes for CASSSDRGAEQYF. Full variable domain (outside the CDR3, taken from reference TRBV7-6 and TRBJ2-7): GAGVSQSPRYKVTKRGQDVALRCDPISGHVSLYWYRQALGQGPEFLTYFNYEAQQDKSGLPNDRFSAERPEGSISTLTIQRTEQRDSAMYRCASSSDRGAEQYFGPGTRLTVT.

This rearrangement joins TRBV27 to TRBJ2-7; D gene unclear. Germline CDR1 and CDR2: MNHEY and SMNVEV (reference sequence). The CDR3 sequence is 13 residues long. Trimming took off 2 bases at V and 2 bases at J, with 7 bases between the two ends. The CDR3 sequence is CASSLREPYEQYF. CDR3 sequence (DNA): TGTGCCAGCAGTTTAAGGGAACCCTACGAGCAGTACTTC.

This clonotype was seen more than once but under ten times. Written as DNA, the CDR3 is TGTGCCAGCAGCTTCAGGCGGGAGGTCGATGAGCAGTTCTTC. This codes for CASSFRREVDEQFF. J is TRBJ2-1 and V is TRBV5-5, with TRBD2 identical over 8 bases. Germline V gives CDR1 SGHKS, CDR2 YYEKEE (reference sequence). V gave up 2 bases and J gave up 8 bases; unmatched junction bases: 6. This CDR3 contains 14 residues.

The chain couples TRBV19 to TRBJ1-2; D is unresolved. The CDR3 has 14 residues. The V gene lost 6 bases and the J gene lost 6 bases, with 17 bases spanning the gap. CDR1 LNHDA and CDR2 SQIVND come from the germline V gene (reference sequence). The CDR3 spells CASSPKGYRDGYTF. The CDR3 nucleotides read TGTGCCAGTAGCCCTAAAGGGTACCGGGATGGCTACACCTTC.

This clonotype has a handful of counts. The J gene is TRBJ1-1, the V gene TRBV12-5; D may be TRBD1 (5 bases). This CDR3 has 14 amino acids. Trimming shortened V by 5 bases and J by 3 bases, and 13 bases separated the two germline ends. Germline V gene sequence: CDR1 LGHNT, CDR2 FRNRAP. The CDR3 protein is CASGPLGQYTEAFF. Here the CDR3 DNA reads TGTGCTAGTGGTCCCTTGGGGCAGTACACTGAAGCTTTCTTT.

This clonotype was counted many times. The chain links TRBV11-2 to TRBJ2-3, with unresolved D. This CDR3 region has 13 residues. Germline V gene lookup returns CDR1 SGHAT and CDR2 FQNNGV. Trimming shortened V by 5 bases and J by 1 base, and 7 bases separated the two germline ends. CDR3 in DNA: TGTGCCAGCAGCATTCCGGGCACAGATACGCAGTATTTT. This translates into CASSIPGTDTQYF.

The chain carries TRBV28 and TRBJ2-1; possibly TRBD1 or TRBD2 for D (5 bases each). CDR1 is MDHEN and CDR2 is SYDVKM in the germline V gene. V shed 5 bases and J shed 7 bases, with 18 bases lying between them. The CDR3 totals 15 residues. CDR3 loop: CASSLGRTSGNEQFF. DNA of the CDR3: TGTGCCAGCAGTCTGGGACGTACAAGTGGGAATGAGCAGTTCTTC.